What follows are 22 T cell receptor beta chains derived from one specimen sequenced in a study of blood T cell repertoires in COVID-19. Here immunoSEQ multiplex PCR was the method, and the copy in TCRdb shows in-frame clones only, minus some. The sample has approximately 300,000 clones, over 90% seen once. The sequencing sample was made of PBMCs or T cells enriched from blood (not recorded which). The receptors were sampled from a woman under 40 who had been exposed to COVID-19.

This clone was counted a single time. The rearrangement joins TRBV5-1 to TRBJ1-1; no clear D. Germline CDR1 and CDR2: SGHRS and YFSETQ. V lost 1 base, J lost 4 bases, and 8 bases lay in between. The CDR3 runs to 13 residues. CDR3 sequence reads: CASSLNWLTEAFF. The CDR3 coding sequence is TGCGCCAGCAGCTTGAATTGGCTCACTGAAGCTTTCTTT.

The V gene is TRBV7-2, the J gene TRBJ1-1; 9 bases are shared with TRBD1. Germline V lookup: CDR1 SGHTA, CDR2 FQGNSA. V lost 2 bases and J lost 4; bases outside the gene matches: 11. There are 17 residues in the CDR3. The DNA of the CDR3 is TGTGCCAGCAGCTTACCTCAGGCGACAGGGGGGAGCACTGAAGCTTTCTTT. The encoded protein is CASSLPQATGGSTEAFF.

The chain joins TRBV25-1 to TRBJ2-7; D remains ambiguous. With 2 bases removed from V and 5 bases from J, the gap between germline ends came to 10 bases. Looked up from germline, CDR1 is MGHDK and CDR2 is SYGVNS. The CDR3 consists of 13 residues. CDR3 residues: CASSEDSYNEQYF. In DNA, the CDR3 is TGTGCCAGCAGTGAAGACTCTTATAACGAGCAGTACTTC.

CDR3 residues: CASSYGVPGLAGEQFF. The CDR3 DNA reads as TGTGCCAGCAGTTACGGAGTGCCCGGACTAGCGGGTGAGCAGTTCTTC. The gene calls are TRBV6-5 and TRBJ2-1; 11 nucleotides agree with TRBD2. Germline values: CDR1 MNHEY, CDR2 SVGAGI. The ends lost 2 bases at V and 9 bases at J; junction bases unmatched: 9. The CDR3 contains 16 residues.

This chain links TRBV4-1 with TRBJ1-6; D remains ambiguous. The V and J ends lost 6 bases and 8 bases respectively, with 17 bases between them. Germline V lookup: CDR1 MGHRA, CDR2 YSYEKL. CDR3 length: 15 residues. The CDR3 DNA sequence: TGCGCCAGCAGACGGGGAGAAAAGGAGTATTCACCCCTCCACTTT. Translated, it gives CASRRGEKEYSPLHF.

The count of this clone is one. V gene TRBV3-1 (or the pseudogene TRBV3-2) combines with J gene TRBJ1-3; D gene uncertain. The CDR3 sequence is 15 residues long. CDR1 and CDR2 (germline): LGHDT, YNNKEL (reference sequence). Trimming took off 0 bases at V and 0 bases at J, with 6 bases between the two ends. The CDR3 DNA follows: TGTGCCAGCAGCCAAGAGCTGGCCTCTGGAAACACCATATATTTT. It translates to CASSQELASGNTIYF.

This clone was seen a few times. The chain is built from TRBV19 and TRBJ1-5; TRBD1 matches 7 bases. In germline, CDR1 is LNHDA, CDR2 SQIVND (reference sequence). The CDR3 is made up of 15 amino acids. J lost 1 base, V lost 5 bases, and 5 bases had no gene match. The CDR3 DNA reads as TGTGCCAGTAGTCCCGGGACAGCAAGCAATCAGCCCCAGCATTTT. Encoded protein: CASSPGTASNQPQHF.

In its sample, this clone was seen a few times. The chain recombines TRBV6-2 or TRBV6-3 with TRBJ1-5; TRBD1 is a possible D gene (5 bases). The CDR3 runs 13 residues. V was pared by 4 bases and J by 4 bases, with 8 bases between. Germline assignment: CDR1 MNHEY and CDR2 SVGEGT. The CDR3 DNA reads as TGTGCCAGCAGTTGGACACTGAATCAGCCCCAGCATTTT. Residues: CASSWTLNQPQHF.

V usage is TRBV7-2 and J usage is TRBJ2-7; the match to TRBD2 covers 13 bases. The CDR3 loop spans 16 amino acids. V was pared by 5 bases and J by 3 bases, with 7 bases of the junction left unmatched. Germline V gene lookup returns CDR1 SGHTA and CDR2 FQGNSA. As DNA, the CDR3 is TGTGCCAGCAGCGGTGGACTAGCGGGGGTCCTCTACGAGCAGTACTTC. The encoded protein is CASSGGLAGVLYEQYF.

The rearrangement uses TRBV13 and TRBJ2-7; a weak D match, TRBD2 (5 bases). Between the trimmed V and J ends, which lost 5 bases and 0 bases, there was a span of 17 bases. The germline CDR1 and CDR2 sequences are PRHDT and FYEKMQ (reference sequence). This CDR3 has 16 amino acids. CDR3 residues: CASSPPGLTFSYEQYF. In DNA, the CDR3 is TGTGCCAGCAGCCCCCCGGGATTAACCTTCTCCTACGAGCAGTACTTC.

This CDR3 reads CASSLGSLRVTQYF. CDR3 nucleotides: TGTGCCAGCAGCTTAGGCTCTTTACGAGTTACGCAGTATTTT. The chain has TRBV11-2 and TRBJ2-3; no firm D call. The CDR3 runs 14 residues. V gave up 1 base and J gave up 8 bases, with 13 bases separating them. Germline V gives CDR1 SGHAT, CDR2 FQNNGV.

The chain carries TRBV5-1 and TRBJ2-3; no firm D call. Germline V gene data show CDR1 as SGHRS and CDR2 as YFSETQ. The ends were cut back, 0 bases at V and 0 bases at J, with 5 bases in the middle. The CDR3 loop spans 14 amino acids. In nucleotides, the CDR3 is TGCGCCAGCAGCTTGGTCGCGAGCACAGATACGCAGTATTTT. Protein product: CASSLVASTDTQYF.

The V call is TRBV5-1, the J call TRBJ2-5, with 9 bases aligning to TRBD2. The trim removed 6 bases at V and 8 bases at J, leaving 14 bases unmatched. The CDR3 spans 15 residues. The V gene's germline CDR1 is SGHRS and CDR2 YFSETQ. The CDR3 DNA is TGCGCCAGCACCAATCTAGGGAGCGGGGGGTTTACCCAGTACTTC. Encoded protein: CASTNLGSGGFTQYF.

The J gene is TRBJ2-3, the V gene TRBV4-3; TRBD1 might be the D (6 bases). CDR3 length: 16 residues. The V end was cut by 1 base, the J end by 5 bases, with 16 bases between. Germline V gives CDR1 LGHNA, CDR2 YSLEER. The CDR3, as DNA: TGCGCCAGCAGCCAAGGGACGGGACACCGAGGAGATACGCAGTATTTT. Its protein is CASSQGTGHRGDTQYF.

The chain couples TRBV30 to TRBJ2-2; D perhaps matches TRBD2 (5 bases). The germline V gene has CDR1 GTSNPN and CDR2 SVGIG (reference sequence). V lost 0 bases, J lost 4 bases, and 9 bases lay in between. This CDR3 comprises 14 residues. This chain's CDR3 is CAWSVGLATGELFF. CDR3 in DNA: TGTGCCTGGAGTGTGGGCCTAGCCACCGGGGAGCTGTTTTTT.

This clone showed up just a few times. The chain carries TRBV11-2 and TRBJ1-1, with D possibly TRBD1 on 5 matching bases. CDR3 length: 13 amino acids. The ends were cut back, 5 bases at V and 2 bases at J, with 9 bases in the middle. The germline gives CDR1 SGHAT, CDR2 FQNNGV. The CDR3 DNA sequence: TGTGCCAGCAGCCCCGGGGGAAACACTGAAGCTTTCTTT. It is translated as CASSPGGNTEAFF.

This clone was picked up one time. This chain links TRBV7-9 with TRBJ2-7; D may be TRBD1 (6 bases). V gave up 4 bases and J gave up 0 bases, with 10 bases separating them. The CDR3 has 14 amino acids. Germline CDR1 reads SEHNR; CDR2 reads FQNEAQ (reference sequence). CDR3 protein: CASSSRTDSYEQYF. DNA of the CDR3: TGTGCCAGCAGCTCAAGGACAGACTCCTACGAGCAGTACTTC.

The V gene is TRBV21-1, the J gene TRBJ1-5; TRBD1 was called by the table and not checked on the DNA. TRBV21-1 is termed a pseudogene. This CDR3 spans 13 amino acids. CDR3 in DNA: TGTGCCAGCCCCGCCTGGCATCATCAGCCCCAGCATTTT. This sequence encodes CASPAWHHQPQHF.

The rearrangement uses TRBV3-1 (or the pseudogene TRBV3-2) and TRBJ2-2; D gene unclear. Trimming shortened V by 2 bases and J by 3 bases, and 10 bases separated the two germline ends. CDR1 is LGHDT and CDR2 is YNNKEL in the germline V gene (reference sequence). The CDR3 spans 15 residues. CDR3 bases: TGTGCCAGCAGCCAATACGACACCTACACCGGGGAGCTGTTTTTT. Translating it yields CASSQYDTYTGELFF.

The rearrangement links TRBV5-5 to TRBJ2-7; D uncertain. Trimming left V 1 base short and J 4 bases short, with 6 bases between. CDR3 length: 12 amino acids. From germline, CDR1 is SGHKS and CDR2 YYEKEE (reference sequence). Written as DNA, the CDR3 is TGTGCCAGCAGCTTGTCCGGTTACGAGCAGTACTTC. Amino acid sequence: CASSLSGYEQYF.

The V call is TRBV20-1, the J call TRBJ1-1; the D gene is possibly TRBD1 (6 bases). Trimming took off 4 bases at V and 3 bases at J, with 6 bases between the two ends. Germline-derived CDR1 and CDR2 are DFQATT and SNEGSKA (reference sequence). The CDR3 covers 11 residues. The CDR3 loop is CSAKGDTEAFF. The DNA of the CDR3 is TGCAGTGCTAAGGGGGACACTGAAGCTTTCTTT.

J is TRBJ2-1 and V is TRBV10-3, with 10 bases that match TRBD2. The CDR3 is made up of 13 amino acids. Trimming took 4 bases from V and 6 from J; bases not matched to a gene: 0. Germline values: CDR1 ENHRY, CDR2 SYGVKD. Here the CDR3 DNA reads TGTGCCATCAGTGGGACTAGCGGCAATGAGCAGTTCTTC. This encodes CAISGTSGNEQFF.